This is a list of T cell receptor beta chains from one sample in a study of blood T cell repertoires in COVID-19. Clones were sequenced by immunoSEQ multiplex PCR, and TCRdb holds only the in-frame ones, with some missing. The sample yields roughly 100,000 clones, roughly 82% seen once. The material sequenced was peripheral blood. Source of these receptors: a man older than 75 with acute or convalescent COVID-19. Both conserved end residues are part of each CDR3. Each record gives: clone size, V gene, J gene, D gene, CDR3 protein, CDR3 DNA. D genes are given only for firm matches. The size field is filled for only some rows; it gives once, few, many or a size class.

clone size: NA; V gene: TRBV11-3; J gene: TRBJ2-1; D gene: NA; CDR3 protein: CASSLGGTASEQFF; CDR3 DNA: TGTGCCAGCAGCTTGGGCGGGACAGCATCGGAGCAGTTCTTC
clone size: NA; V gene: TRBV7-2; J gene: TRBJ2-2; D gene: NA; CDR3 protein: CASTLWSDGELFF; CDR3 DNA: TGTGCCAGCACCCTGTGGAGTGACGGGGAGCTGTTTTTT
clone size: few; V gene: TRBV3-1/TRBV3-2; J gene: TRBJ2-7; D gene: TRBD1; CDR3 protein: CASSQWGTGYEQYF; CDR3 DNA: TGTGCCAGCAGCCAATGGGGGACAGGCTACGAGCAGTACTTC
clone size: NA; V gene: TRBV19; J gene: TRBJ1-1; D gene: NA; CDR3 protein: CASIDGFTGYTEAFF; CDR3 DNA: TGTGCCAGTATCGACGGCTTTACAGGGTACACTGAAGCTTTCTTT
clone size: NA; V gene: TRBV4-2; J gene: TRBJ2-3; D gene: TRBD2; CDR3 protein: CASSLRSRGGTDTQYF; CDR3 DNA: TGTGCCAGCAGCCTAAGGTCGCGGGGGGGCACAGATACGCAGTATTTT
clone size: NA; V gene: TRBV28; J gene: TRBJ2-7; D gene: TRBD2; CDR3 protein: CASSPGGKSPKYF; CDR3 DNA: TGTGCCAGCAGCCCGGGGGGGAAAAGTCCGAAGTACTTC
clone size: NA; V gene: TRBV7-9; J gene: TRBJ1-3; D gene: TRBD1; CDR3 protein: CASSSTGVLSGNTIYF; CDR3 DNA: TGTGCCAGCAGCTCAACAGGGGTCCTCTCTGGAAACACCATATATTTT
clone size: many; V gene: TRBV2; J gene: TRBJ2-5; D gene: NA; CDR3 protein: CASSEGAGYQETQYF; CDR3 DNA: TGTGCCAGCAGTGAAGGTGCGGGGTACCAAGAGACCCAGTACTTC
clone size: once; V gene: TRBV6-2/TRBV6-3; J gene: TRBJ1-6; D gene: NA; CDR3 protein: CASSYRQAQSPLHF; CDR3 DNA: TGTGCCAGCAGTTACCGGCAGGCCCAATCACCCCTCCACTTT
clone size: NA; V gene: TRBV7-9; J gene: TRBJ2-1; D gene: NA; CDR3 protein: CASSLVQLNQQFF; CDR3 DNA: TGTGCCAGCAGCTTAGTGCAACTCAATCAGCAGTTCTTC
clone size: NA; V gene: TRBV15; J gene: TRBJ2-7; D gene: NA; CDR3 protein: CATSSSRDNSYEQYF; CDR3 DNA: TGTGCCACCAGCAGTTCTCGGGACAACTCCTACGAGCAGTACTTC
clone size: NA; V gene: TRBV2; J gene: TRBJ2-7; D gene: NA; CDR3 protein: CARGAALGSEQYF; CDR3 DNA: TGTGCCAGAGGAGCGGCGCTAGGTAGTGAGCAGTACTTC
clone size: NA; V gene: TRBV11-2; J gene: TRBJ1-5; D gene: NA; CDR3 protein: CASSAGLNQPQHF; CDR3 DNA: TGTGCCAGCAGCGCGGGGCTTAATCAGCCCCAGCATTTT
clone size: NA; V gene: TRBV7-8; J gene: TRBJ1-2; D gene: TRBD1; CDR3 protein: CASSFGTGYKSNYGYTF; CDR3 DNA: TGTGCCAGCAGCTTCGGGACAGGGTATAAGTCTAACTATGGCTACACCTTC
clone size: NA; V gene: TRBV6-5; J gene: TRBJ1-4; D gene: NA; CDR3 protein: CASSYEGEKLFF; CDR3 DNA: TGTGCCAGCAGTTACGAGGGTGAAAAACTGTTTTTT
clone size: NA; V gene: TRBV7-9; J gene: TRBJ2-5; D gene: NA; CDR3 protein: CASSSGIQETQYF; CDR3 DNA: TGTGCCAGCAGCTCCGGGATCCAAGAGACCCAGTACTTC
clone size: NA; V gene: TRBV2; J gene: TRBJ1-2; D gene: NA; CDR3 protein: CASSEGQNYGYTF; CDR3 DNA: TGTGCCAGCAGTGAAGGACAGAACTATGGCTACACCTTC
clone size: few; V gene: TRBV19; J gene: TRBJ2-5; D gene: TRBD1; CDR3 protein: CASSTTGDGGTQYF; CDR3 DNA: TGTGCCAGTAGTACGACAGGGGACGGTGGGACCCAGTACTTC
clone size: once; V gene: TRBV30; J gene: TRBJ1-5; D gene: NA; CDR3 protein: CAWSPGRNQPQHF; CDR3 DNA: TGTGCCTGGAGTCCAGGGCGCAATCAGCCCCAGCATTTT
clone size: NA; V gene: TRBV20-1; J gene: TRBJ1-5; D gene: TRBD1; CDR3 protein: CSASGRTGERPQHF; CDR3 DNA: TGCAGTGCCAGTGGAAGGACAGGGGAAAGGCCCCAGCATTTT
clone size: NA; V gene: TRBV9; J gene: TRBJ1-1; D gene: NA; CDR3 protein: CASSVGPQAEAFF; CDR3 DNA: TGTGCCAGCAGCGTTGGGCCCCAGGCTGAAGCTTTCTTT
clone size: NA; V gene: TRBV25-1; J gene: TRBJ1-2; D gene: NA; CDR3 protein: CASSDLSEAAYTF; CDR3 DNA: TGTGCCAGCAGTGACCTCTCGGAGGCCGCCTACACCTTC
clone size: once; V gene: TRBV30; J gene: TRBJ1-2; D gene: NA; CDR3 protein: CAWDFPLGTYGYTF; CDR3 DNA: TGTGCCTGGGACTTCCCACTAGGCACCTATGGCTACACCTTC
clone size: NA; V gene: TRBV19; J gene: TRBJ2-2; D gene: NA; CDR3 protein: CASSIQGSNTGELFF; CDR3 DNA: TGTGCCAGTAGTATCCAGGGATCGAACACCGGGGAGCTGTTTTTT
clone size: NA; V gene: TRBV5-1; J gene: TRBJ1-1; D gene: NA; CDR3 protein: CASSFDTVNTEAFF; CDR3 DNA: TGCGCCAGCAGCTTCGACACAGTGAACACTGAAGCTTTCTTT
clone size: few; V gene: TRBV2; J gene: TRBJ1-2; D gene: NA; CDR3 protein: CASSDRRLSGGYTF; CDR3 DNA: TGTGCCAGCAGTGATAGGCGGCTTTCGGGAGGCTACACCTTC
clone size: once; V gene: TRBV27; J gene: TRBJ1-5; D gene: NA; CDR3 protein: CASSPAPLLGQGLNQPQHF; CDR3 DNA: TGTGCCAGCAGCCCTGCTCCATTACTAGGGCAGGGACTGAATCAGCCCCAGCATTTT
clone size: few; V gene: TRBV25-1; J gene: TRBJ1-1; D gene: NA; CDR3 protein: CASSDFPGVPNTEAFF; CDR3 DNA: TGTGCCAGCAGTGACTTCCCCGGGGTCCCGAACACTGAAGCTTTCTTT
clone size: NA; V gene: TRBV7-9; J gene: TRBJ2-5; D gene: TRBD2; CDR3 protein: CASRGLAVQETQYF; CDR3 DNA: TGTGCCAGCAGGGGACTAGCCGTCCAAGAGACCCAGTACTTC
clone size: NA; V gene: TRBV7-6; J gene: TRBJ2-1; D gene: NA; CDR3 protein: CASSSRDLPASHEQFF; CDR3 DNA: TGTGCCAGCAGCTCCCGGGACTTACCCGCTTCCCATGAGCAGTTCTTC
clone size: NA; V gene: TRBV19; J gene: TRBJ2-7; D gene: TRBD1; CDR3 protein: CASRMRTGAFEQYF; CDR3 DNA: TGTGCCAGTAGAATGAGGACAGGGGCCTTCGAGCAGTACTTC
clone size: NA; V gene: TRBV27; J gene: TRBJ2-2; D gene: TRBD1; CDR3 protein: CASSYQPTGSLRELFF; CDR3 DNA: TGTGCCAGCAGTTACCAACCGACAGGGTCCCTAAGGGAGCTGTTTTTT
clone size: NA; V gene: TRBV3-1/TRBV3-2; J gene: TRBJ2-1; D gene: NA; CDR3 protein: CASSLLIDEQFF; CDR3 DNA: TGTGCCAGCAGCCTCCTAATAGATGAGCAGTTCTTC
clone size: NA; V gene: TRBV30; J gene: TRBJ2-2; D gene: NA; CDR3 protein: CAWNRQVNTGELFF; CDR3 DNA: TGTGCCTGGAACAGACAGGTGAACACCGGGGAGCTGTTTTTT
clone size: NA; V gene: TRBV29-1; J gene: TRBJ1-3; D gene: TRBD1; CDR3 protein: CSARIVDRASGNTIYF; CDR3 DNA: TGCAGCGCCAGAATCGTAGACAGGGCCTCTGGAAACACCATATATTTT
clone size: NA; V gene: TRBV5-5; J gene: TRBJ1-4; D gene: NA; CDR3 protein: CASSLQNEKLFF; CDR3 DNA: TGTGCCAGCAGCTTACAGAATGAAAAACTGTTTTTT
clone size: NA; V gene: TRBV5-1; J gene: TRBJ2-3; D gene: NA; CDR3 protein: CASSLDGHLSTDTQYF; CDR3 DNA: TGCGCCAGCAGCTTGGATGGACACCTCAGCACAGATACGCAGTATTTT
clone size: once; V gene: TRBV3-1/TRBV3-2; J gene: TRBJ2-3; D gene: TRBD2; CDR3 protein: CASSQDHQLAGFVDTQYF; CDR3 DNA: TGTGCCAGCAGCCAAGATCATCAACTAGCGGGCTTTGTAGATACGCAGTATTTT
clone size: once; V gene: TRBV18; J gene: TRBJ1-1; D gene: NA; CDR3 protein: CASSPRTAMNTEAFF; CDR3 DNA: TGTGCCAGCTCTCCCAGGACAGCGATGAACACTGAAGCTTTCTTT
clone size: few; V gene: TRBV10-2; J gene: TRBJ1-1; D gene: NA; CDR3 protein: CASSDRGDTEAFF; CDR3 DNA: TGCGCCAGCAGTGACAGGGGAGACACTGAAGCTTTCTTT
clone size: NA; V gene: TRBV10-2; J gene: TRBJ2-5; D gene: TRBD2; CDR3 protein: CASRASGGSGRGQETQYF; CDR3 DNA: TGCGCCAGCAGAGCTAGCGGGGGCTCAGGGAGGGGGCAAGAGACCCAGTACTTC
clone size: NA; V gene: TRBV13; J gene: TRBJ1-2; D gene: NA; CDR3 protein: CASSSPERENYGYTF; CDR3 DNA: TGTGCCAGCAGCTCCCCCGAAAGGGAGAACTATGGCTACACCTTC
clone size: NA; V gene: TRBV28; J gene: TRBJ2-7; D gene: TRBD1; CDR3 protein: CASRKTGLDEQYF; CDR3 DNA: TGTGCCAGCAGGAAGACAGGGCTCGACGAGCAGTACTTC
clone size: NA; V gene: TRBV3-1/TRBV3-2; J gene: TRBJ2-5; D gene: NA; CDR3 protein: CASSQDWRGQETQYF; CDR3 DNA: TGTGCCAGCAGCCAAGATTGGCGAGGGCAAGAGACCCAGTACTTC
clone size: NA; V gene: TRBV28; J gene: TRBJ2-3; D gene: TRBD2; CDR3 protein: CASSGGGWDTQYF; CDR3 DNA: TGTGCCAGCAGTGGCGGGGGATGGGATACGCAGTATTTT
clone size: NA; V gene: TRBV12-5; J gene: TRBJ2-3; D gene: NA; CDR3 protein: CASGRGSGTDTQYF; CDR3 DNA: TGTGCTAGTGGCCGGGGTAGTGGAACAGATACGCAGTATTTT
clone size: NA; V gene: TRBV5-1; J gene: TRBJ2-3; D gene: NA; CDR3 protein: CASSLPQGSTDTQYF; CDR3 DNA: TGCGCCAGCAGCTTACCCCAGGGTAGCACAGATACGCAGTATTTT
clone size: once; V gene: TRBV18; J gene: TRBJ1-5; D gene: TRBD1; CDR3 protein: CASSRQGRGDQPQHF; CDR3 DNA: TGTGCCAGCTCACGACAGGGTAGGGGGGATCAGCCCCAGCATTTT
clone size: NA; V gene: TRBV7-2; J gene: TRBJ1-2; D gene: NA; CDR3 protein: CASSLIRGGSYGYTF; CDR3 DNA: TGTGCCAGCAGCTTAATAAGGGGGGGTAGCTATGGCTACACCTTC
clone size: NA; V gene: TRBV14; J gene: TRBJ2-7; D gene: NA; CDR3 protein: CASSQGGALIEQYF; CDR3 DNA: TGTGCCAGCAGCCAAGGGGGCGCGCTGATCGAGCAGTACTTC
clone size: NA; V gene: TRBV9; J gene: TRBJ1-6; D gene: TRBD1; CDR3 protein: CASSPPGTGASPTLHF; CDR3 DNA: TGTGCCAGCAGCCCGCCCGGGACAGGGGCATCCCCCACCCTCCACTTT